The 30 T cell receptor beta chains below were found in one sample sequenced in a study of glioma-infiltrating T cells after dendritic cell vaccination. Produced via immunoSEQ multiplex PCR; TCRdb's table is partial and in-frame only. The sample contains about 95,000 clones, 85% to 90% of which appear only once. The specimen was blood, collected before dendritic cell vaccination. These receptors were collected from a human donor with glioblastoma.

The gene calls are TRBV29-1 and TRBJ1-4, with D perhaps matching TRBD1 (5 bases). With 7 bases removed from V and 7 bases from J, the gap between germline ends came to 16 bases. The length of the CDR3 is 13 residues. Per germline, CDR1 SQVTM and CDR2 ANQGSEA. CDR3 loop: CSAGAAGSEKLFF. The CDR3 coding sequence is TGCAGCGCCGGGGCAGCGGGTAGTGAAAAACTGTTTTTT.

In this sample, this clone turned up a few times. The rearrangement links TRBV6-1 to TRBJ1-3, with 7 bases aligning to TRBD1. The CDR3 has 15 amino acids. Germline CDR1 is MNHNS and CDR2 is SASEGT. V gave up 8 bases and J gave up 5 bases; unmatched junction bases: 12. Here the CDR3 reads CASGLVRGTRNTIYF. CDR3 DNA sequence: TGTGCCAGCGGCTTGGTCAGGGGGACTCGAAACACCATATATTTT.

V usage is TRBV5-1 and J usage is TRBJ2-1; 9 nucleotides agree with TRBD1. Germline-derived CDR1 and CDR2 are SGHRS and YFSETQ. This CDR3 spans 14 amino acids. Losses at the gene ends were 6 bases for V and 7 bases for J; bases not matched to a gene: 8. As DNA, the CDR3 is TGCGCCAGCAACCCGGGACAGGGTCAAAATGAGCAGTTCTTC. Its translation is CASNPGQGQNEQFF. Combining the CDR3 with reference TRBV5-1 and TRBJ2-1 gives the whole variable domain KAGVTQTPRYLIKTRGQQVTLSCSPISGHRSVSWYQQTPGQGLQFLFEYFSETQRNKGNFPGRFSGRQFSNSRSEMNVSTLELGDSALYLCASNPGQGQNEQFFGPGTRLTVL.

The CDR3 DNA reads as TGTGCCAGCAGCTTAGGGACAGGGAAGGAGACTGAAGCTTTCTTT. It specifies CASSLGTGKETEAFF. The gene calls are TRBV7-9 and TRBJ1-1; 8 bases match TRBD1. This CDR3 spans 15 amino acids. The germline V gene has CDR1 SEHNR and CDR2 FQNEAQ (reference sequence). The V gene end was trimmed by 1 base and the J gene end by 5 bases; junction bases not matched to a gene: 6.

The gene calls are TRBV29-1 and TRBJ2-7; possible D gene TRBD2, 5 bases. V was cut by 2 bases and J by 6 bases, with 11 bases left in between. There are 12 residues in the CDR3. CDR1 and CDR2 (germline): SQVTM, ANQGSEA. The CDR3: CSVESGSTEQYF. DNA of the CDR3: TGCAGCGTTGAAAGCGGATCCACCGAGCAGTACTTC.

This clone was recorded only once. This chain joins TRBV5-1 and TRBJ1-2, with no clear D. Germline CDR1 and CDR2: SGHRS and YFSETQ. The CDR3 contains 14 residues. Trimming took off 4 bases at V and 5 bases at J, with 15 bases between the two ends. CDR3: CASSREGTEYGYTF. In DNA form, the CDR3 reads TGCGCCAGCAGCAGAGAGGGAACGGAATATGGCTACACCTTC. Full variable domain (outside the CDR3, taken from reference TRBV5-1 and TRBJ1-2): KAGVTQTPRYLIKTRGQQVTLSCSPISGHRSVSWYQQTPGQGLQFLFEYFSETQRNKGNFPGRFSGRQFSNSRSEMNVSTLELGDSALYLCASSREGTEYGYTFGSGTRLTVV.

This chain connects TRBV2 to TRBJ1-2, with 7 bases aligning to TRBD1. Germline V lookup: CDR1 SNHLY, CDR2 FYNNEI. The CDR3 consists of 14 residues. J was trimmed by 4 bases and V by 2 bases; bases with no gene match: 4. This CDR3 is CASSESRGVYGYTF. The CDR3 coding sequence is TGTGCCAGCAGTGAATCCAGGGGGGTCTATGGCTACACCTTC.

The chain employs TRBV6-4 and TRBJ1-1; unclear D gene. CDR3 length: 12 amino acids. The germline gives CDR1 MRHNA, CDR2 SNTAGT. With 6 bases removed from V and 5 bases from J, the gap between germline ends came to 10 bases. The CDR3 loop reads CASSGMGTEAFF. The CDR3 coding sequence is TGTGCCAGCAGCGGGATGGGGACTGAAGCTTTCTTT.

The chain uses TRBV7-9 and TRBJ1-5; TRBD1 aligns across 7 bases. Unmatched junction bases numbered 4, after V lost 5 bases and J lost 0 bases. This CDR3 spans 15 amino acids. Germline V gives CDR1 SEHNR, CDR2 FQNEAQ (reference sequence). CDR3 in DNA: TGTGCCAGCAGCCCAGGGGGGTATAGCAATCAGCCCCAGCATTTT. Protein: CASSPGGYSNQPQHF.

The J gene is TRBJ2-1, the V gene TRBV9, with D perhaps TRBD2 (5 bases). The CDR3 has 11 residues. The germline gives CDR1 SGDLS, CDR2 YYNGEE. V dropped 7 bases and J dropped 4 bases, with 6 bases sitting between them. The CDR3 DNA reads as TGTGCCAGCGGGGAGTACAATGAGCAGTTCTTC. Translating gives CASGEYNEQFF.

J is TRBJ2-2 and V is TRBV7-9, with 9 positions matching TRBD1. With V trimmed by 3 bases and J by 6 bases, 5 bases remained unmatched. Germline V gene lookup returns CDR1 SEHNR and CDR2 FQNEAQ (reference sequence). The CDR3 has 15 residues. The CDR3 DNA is TGTGCCAGCAGCTTCCGGGACAGGGCGGCCGGGGAGCTGTTTTTT. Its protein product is CASSFRDRAAGELFF.

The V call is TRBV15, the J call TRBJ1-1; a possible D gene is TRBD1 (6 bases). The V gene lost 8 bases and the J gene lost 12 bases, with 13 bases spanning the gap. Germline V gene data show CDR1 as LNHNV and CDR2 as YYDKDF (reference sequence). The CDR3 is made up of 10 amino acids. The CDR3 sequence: CATWGPVTFF. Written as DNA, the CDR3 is TGTGCCACCTGGGGGCCCGTGACTTTCTTT.

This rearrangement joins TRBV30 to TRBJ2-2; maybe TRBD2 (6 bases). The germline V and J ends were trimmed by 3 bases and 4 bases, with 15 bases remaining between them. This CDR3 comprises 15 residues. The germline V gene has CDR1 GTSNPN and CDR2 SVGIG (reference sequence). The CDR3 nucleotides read TGTGCCTGGAGGGGCCGGGGGTCGAGCACCGGGGAGCTGTTTTTT. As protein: CAWRGRGSSTGELFF.

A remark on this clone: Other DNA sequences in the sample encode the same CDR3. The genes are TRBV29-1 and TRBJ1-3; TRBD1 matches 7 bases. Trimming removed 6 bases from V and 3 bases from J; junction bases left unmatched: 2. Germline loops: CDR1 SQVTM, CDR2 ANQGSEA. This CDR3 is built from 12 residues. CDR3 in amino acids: CSVGTDGNTIYF. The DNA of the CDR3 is TGCAGCGTGGGGACAGATGGAAACACCATATATTTT.

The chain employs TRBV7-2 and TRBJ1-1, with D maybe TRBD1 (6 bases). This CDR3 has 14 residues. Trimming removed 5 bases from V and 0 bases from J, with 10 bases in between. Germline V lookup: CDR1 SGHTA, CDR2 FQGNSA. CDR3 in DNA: TGTGCCAGCAGCCCAGCAGGGGTGAACACTGAAGCTTTCTTT. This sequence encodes CASSPAGVNTEAFF.

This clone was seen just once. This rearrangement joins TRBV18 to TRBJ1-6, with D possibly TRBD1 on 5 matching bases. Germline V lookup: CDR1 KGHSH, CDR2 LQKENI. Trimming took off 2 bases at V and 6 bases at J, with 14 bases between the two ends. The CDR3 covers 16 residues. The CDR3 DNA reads TGTGCCAGCTCACCAAATTCAGGACACCTTAATTCACCCCTCCACTTT. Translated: CASSPNSGHLNSPLHF.

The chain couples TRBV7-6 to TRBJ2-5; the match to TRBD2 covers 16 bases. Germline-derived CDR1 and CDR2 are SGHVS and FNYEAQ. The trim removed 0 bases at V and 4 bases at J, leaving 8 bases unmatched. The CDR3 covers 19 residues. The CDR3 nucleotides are TGTGCCAGCAGCTTAGCCCCCGGGACTAGCGGGGGGGCCAGAGAGACCCAGTACTTC. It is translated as CASSLAPGTSGGARETQYF.

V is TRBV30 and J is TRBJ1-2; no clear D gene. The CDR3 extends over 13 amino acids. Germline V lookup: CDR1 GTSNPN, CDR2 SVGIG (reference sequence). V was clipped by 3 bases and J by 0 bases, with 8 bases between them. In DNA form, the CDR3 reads TGTGCCTGGAGACAGCCAGCTAACTATGGCTACACCTTC. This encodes CAWRQPANYGYTF.

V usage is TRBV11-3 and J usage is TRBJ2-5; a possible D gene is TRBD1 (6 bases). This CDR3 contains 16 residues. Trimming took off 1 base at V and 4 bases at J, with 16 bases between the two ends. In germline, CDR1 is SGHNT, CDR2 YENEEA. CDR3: CASSLGPPGAGETQYF. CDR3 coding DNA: TGTGCCAGCAGCTTAGGCCCTCCAGGGGCGGGAGAGACCCAGTACTTC. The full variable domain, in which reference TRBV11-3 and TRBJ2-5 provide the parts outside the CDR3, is EAGVVQSPRYKIIEKKQPVAFWCNPISGHNTLYWYLQNLGQGPELLIRYENEEAVDDSQLPKDRFSAERLKGVDSTLKIQPAELGDSAVYLCASSLGPPGAGETQYFGPGTRLLVL.

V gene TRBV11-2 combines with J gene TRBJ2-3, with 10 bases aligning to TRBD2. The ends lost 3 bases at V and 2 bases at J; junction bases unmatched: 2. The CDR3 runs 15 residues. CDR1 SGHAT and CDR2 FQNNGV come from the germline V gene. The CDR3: CASSFGTSDTDTQYF. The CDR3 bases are TGTGCCAGCAGCTTCGGGACTAGCGACACAGATACGCAGTATTTT.

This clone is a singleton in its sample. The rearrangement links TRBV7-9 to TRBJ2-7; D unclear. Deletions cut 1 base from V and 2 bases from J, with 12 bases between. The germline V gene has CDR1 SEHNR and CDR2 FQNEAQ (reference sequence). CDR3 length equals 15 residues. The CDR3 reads CASSLGGARTYEQYF. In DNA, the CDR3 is TGTGCCAGCAGCTTAGGAGGTGCCCGTACCTACGAGCAGTACTTC.

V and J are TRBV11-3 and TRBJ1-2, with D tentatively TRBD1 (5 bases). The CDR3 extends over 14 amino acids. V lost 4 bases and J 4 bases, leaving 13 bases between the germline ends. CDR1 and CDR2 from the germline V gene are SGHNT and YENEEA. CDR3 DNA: TGTGCCAGCAGCTCTCCCCCGGGGGGCTATGGCTACACCTTC. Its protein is CASSSPPGGYGYTF.

The CDR3 reads CASSPGGQGLGNTIYF. CDR3 DNA: TGTGCCAGCTCACCTGGAGGACAGGGGTTAGGAAACACCATATATTTT. The gene calls are TRBV18 and TRBJ1-3, with 9 bases matching TRBD1. J lost 4 bases, V lost 3 bases, and 7 bases had no gene match. In germline, CDR1 is KGHSH, CDR2 LQKENI. The CDR3 length is 16 residues.

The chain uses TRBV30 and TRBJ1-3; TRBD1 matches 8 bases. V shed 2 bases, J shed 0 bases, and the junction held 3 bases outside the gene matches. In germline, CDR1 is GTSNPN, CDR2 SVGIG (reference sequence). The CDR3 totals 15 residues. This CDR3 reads CAWSWTGTSGNTIYF. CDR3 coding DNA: TGTGCCTGGAGTTGGACAGGGACCTCTGGAAACACCATATATTTT.

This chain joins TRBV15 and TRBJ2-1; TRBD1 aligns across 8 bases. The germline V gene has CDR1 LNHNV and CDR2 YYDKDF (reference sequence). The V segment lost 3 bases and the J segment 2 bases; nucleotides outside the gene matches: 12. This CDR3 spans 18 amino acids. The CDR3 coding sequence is TGTGCCACCAGCAGCCGGCAGCCTGGGACAGGTACCTACAATGAGCAGTTCTTC. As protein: CATSSRQPGTGTYNEQFF.

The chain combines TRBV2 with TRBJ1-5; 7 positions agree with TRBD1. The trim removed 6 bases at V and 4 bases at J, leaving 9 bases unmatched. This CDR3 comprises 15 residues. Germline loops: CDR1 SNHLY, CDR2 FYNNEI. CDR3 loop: CASRYRDSLNQPQHF. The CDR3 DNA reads TGTGCCAGCAGATACCGGGACAGCCTAAATCAGCCCCAGCATTTT.

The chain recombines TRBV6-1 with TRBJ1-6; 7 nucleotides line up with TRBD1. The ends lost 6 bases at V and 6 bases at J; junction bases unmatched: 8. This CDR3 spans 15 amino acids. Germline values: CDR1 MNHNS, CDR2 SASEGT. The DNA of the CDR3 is TGTGCCAGCAGGGGGGACAGCCCGTCTAATTCACCCCTCCACTTT. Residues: CASRGDSPSNSPLHF.

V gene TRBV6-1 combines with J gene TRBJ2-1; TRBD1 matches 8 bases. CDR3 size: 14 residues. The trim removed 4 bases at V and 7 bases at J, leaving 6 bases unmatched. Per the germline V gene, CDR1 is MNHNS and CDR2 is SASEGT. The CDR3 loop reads CASSVEDRVNEQFF. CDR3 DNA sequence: TGTGCCAGCAGTGTAGAGGACAGGGTGAATGAGCAGTTCTTC.

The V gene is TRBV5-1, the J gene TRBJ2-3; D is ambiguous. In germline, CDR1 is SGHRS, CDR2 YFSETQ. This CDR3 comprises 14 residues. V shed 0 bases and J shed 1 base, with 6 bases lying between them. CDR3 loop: CASSLVSGTDTQYF. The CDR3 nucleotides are TGCGCCAGCAGCTTGGTGTCAGGCACAGATACGCAGTATTTT.

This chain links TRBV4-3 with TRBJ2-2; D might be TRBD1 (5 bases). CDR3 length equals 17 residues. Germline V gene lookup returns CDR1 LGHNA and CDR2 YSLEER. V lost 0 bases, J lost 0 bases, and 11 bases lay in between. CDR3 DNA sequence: TGCGCCAGCAGCCAAGACGTCGAAGGGGCGAACACCGGGGAGCTGTTTTTT. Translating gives CASSQDVEGANTGELFF.